A selection of T cell receptor beta chains follows, all from one sample in a study of T cell repertoires in cytomegalovirus infection. One entry per CDR3 protein results from TCRdb running MiXCR on the reads. Of about 260,000 distinct CDR3 sequences listed, around 15% are singletons. Input material: PBMCs. The source is a human donor in good health (CMV status not recorded). Some clones in this sample may be carry-over from other donors' samples. CDR3s include the opening cysteine and the closing phenylalanine or tryptophan. A D gene is named only where the DNA matches it firmly. Size is stated for part of the rows, as once, few or many counts, or as a class when the clone is expanded.

J gene: TRBJ2-7
V gene: TRBV7-3
clone size: many
D gene: -
CDR3 DNA: TGTGCCAGCAGTTTAGAGGGGAGCTCCTACGAGCAGTACTTC
CDR3 protein: CASSLEGSSYEQYF

J gene: TRBJ1-4
V gene: TRBV18
clone size: -
D gene: -
CDR3 DNA: TGTGCCAGCTCACCAACAGGGTCTGATGAAAAACTGTTTTTT
CDR3 protein: CASSPTGSDEKLFF

J gene: TRBJ1-1
V gene: TRBV7-9
clone size: many
D gene: TRBD1
CDR3 DNA: TGTGCCAGCAGCCTTATTGACAGGGGAGAAGCTTTCTTT
CDR3 protein: CASSLIDRGEAFF

J gene: TRBJ1-6
V gene: TRBV7-8
clone size: many
D gene: TRBD1
CDR3 DNA: TGTGCCAGCGGCCCGGACAGGGGAAGGTCACCCCTCCACTTT
CDR3 protein: CASGPDRGRSPLHF

J gene: TRBJ2-5
V gene: TRBV7-9
clone size: -
D gene: TRBD2
CDR3 DNA: TGTGCCAGCAGCTCCTGGTTGGCGGGAGGGGAGACCCAGTACTTC
CDR3 protein: CASSSWLAGGETQYF

J gene: TRBJ1-1
V gene: TRBV28
clone size: many
D gene: TRBD1
CDR3 DNA: TGTGCCAGCAAGCAGGGGGACGTGAACACTGAAGCTTTCTTT
CDR3 protein: CASKQGDVNTEAFF

J gene: TRBJ1-1
V gene: TRBV12-3/TRBV12-4
clone size: many
D gene: -
CDR3 DNA: TGTGCCAGCAACGCCCCAGGGTTTCTGAACACTGAAGCTTTCTTT
CDR3 protein: CASNAPGFLNTEAFF

J gene: TRBJ2-7
V gene: TRBV7-2
clone size: many
D gene: TRBD2
CDR3 DNA: TGTGCCAGCAGCTTAGGACTAGCGGGGCCGTCCTACGAGCAGTACTTC
CDR3 protein: CASSLGLAGPSYEQYF

J gene: TRBJ2-3
V gene: TRBV18
clone size: many
D gene: TRBD1
CDR3 DNA: TGTGCCAGCTCACCCCGAGGACAGGGAACAGATACGCAGTATTTT
CDR3 protein: CASSPRGQGTDTQYF

J gene: TRBJ2-7
V gene: TRBV28
clone size: many
D gene: -
CDR3 DNA: TGTGCCAGCAGTTTTATAACGGGACTAGGGGGCCGGGTGGACGAGCAGTACTTC
CDR3 protein: CASSFITGLGGRVDEQYF

J gene: TRBJ2-2
V gene: TRBV7-2
clone size: many
D gene: -
CDR3 DNA: TGTGCCAGCAGCTCTCTCTACACCGGGGAGCTGTTTTTT
CDR3 protein: CASSSLYTGELFF

J gene: TRBJ1-2
V gene: TRBV7-2
clone size: few
D gene: -
CDR3 DNA: TGTGCCAGCAGCTTAGGACTGTGGGGCTACACCTTC
CDR3 protein: CASSLGLWGYTF

J gene: TRBJ1-1
V gene: TRBV7-2
clone size: many
D gene: TRBD1
CDR3 DNA: TGTGCCAGCAGCTTCTCTCAGGGGGGTGTCGCTGAAGCTTTCTTT
CDR3 protein: CASSFSQGGVAEAFF

J gene: TRBJ2-2
V gene: TRBV15
clone size: -
D gene: TRBD2
CDR3 DNA: TGTGCCACCAGCAGACAAGCGGGGGTCAACACCGGGGAGCTGTTTTTT
CDR3 protein: CATSRQAGVNTGELFF

J gene: TRBJ2-3
V gene: TRBV24-1
clone size: -
D gene: TRBD2
CDR3 DNA: TGTGCCACCGGTGCGGGGGGGCCGGGCACAGATACGCAGTATTTT
CDR3 protein: CATGAGGPGTDTQYF

J gene: TRBJ2-3
V gene: TRBV7-3
clone size: many
D gene: -
CDR3 DNA: TGTGCCAGCACCGCCGGGGGCACAGATACGCAGTATTTT
CDR3 protein: CASTAGGTDTQYF

J gene: TRBJ1-1
V gene: TRBV12-3/TRBV12-4
clone size: many
D gene: -
CDR3 DNA: TGTGCCAGCAGTAATTTACAGGGAAGGACTGAAGCTTTCTTT
CDR3 protein: CASSNLQGRTEAFF

J gene: TRBJ2-7
V gene: TRBV29-1
clone size: many
D gene: TRBD1
CDR3 DNA: TGCAGCGTCGAGACAGGGAAATACGACGAGCAGTACTTC
CDR3 protein: CSVETGKYDEQYF

J gene: TRBJ2-3
V gene: TRBV6-5
clone size: -
D gene: TRBD2
CDR3 DNA: TGTGCCAGCAGTGCCACCACTAGCGGGGGCACAGATACGCAGTATTTT
CDR3 protein: CASSATTSGGTDTQYF

J gene: TRBJ2-1
V gene: TRBV11-2
clone size: -
D gene: -
CDR3 DNA: TGTGCCAGCGGAGGAGTGGGCGGGGTGTACAATGAGCAGTTCTTC
CDR3 protein: CASGGVGGVYNEQFF

J gene: TRBJ1-5
V gene: TRBV20-1
clone size: few
D gene: -
CDR3 DNA: TGCAGTGCTAGTGGCGGGCTCGGTCAGCCCCAGCATTTT
CDR3 protein: CSASGGLGQPQHF

J gene: TRBJ1-2
V gene: TRBV20-1
clone size: few
D gene: TRBD1
CDR3 DNA: TGCAGTGCCTCCGGGACAGGCGCCACTAACTATGGCTACACCTTC
CDR3 protein: CSASGTGATNYGYTF

J gene: TRBJ1-6
V gene: TRBV11-2
clone size: -
D gene: -
CDR3 DNA: TGTGCCAGCAGCCCTGATCGGCAGAATTCACCCCTCCACTTT
CDR3 protein: CASSPDRQNSPLHF